This passage covers 5 T cell receptor beta chains from one sample sequenced in a study of blood T cell repertoires in COVID-19. TCRdb's table, derived via immunoSEQ multiplex PCR, lists solely in-frame clones and lacks some. The data contain over 40,000 clones, around 83% of them singletons. The sequencing input was peripheral blood. These receptor sequences come from a man aged 80 or over with active COVID-19.

This chain uses TRBV19 with TRBJ2-6; 7 bases match TRBD1. CDR3 size: 15 residues. CDR1 is LNHDA, CDR2 SQIVND, per germline (reference sequence). V lost 9 bases, J lost 2 bases, and 7 bases stayed unmatched. CDR3 region: CASKTGTTGANVLTF. In nucleotides, the CDR3 is TGTGCCAGCAAGACAGGGACAACTGGGGCCAACGTCCTGACTTTC.

J is TRBJ2-7 and V is TRBV27; the D gene is possibly TRBD1 (6 bases). Germline lookup yields CDR1 MNHEY and CDR2 SMNVEV (reference sequence). Trimming shortened V by 4 bases and J by 5 bases, and 18 bases separated the two germline ends. The CDR3 is made up of 15 amino acids. The CDR3 nucleotides are TGTGCCAGCAGTTCCCCTATCAGGGGTTTGAACGAGCAGTACTTC. Translated, it gives CASSSPIRGLNEQYF.

The rearrangement links TRBV21-1 to TRBJ2-7; the table calls TRBD1, which could not be checked here. TRBV21-1 is recorded as a pseudogene. The CDR3 totals 14 residues. The CDR3 protein is CASSKADSSYEQYF. As DNA, the CDR3 is TGTGCCAGCAGCAAAGCGGACAGCTCCTACGAGCAGTACTTC.

The rearrangement joins TRBV5-1 to TRBJ2-1, with 10 bases lining up with TRBD1. CDR3 size: 16 residues. Germline CDR1 SGHRS, CDR2 YFSETQ. With 2 bases clipped from V and 4 bases from J, the junction kept 6 bases outside the gene matches. CDR3 region: CASSFGVGQGYNEQFF. The CDR3 DNA is TGCGCCAGCAGCTTTGGGGTGGGACAGGGGTACAATGAGCAGTTCTTC.

The chain is built from TRBV7-6 and TRBJ2-1, with D tentatively TRBD1 (5 bases). This CDR3 spans 16 amino acids. Trimming removed 4 bases from V and 6 bases from J, with 19 bases in between. The germline V gene encodes CDR1 SGHVS and CDR2 FNYEAQ. CDR3 nucleotide sequence: TGTGCCAGCAGCTGGTCCAGGGTCTGGGATGTCAATGAGCAGTTCTTC. Encoded protein: CASSWSRVWDVNEQFF. Full variable domain (rest looked up from reference TRBV7-6 and TRBJ2-1): GAGVSQSPRYKVTKRGQDVALRCDPISGHVSLYWYRQALGQGPEFLTYFNYEAQQDKSGLPNDRFSAERPEGSISTLTIQRTEQRDSAMYRCASSWSRVWDVNEQFFGPGTRLTVL.